This TCR beta chain was found in a study of siplizumab effects on memory and regulatory T cells. Study outcomes and limitations: Just a small share of alloreactive clones was traced back to unstimulated subsets. Suppression by proliferating Tregs derived from siplizumab cultures was not verified.

Concerning this clone: Its specificity is not known.

The method was immunoSEQ multiplex PCR; TCRdb's version includes in-frame clones alone and lacks a portion of them. The sample holds about 80,000 clones, 95% seen once. The CDR3 contains 15 residues. The V end lost 3 bases, the J end lost 0 bases, and 12 bases lay between the germline ends. Germline assignment: CDR1 SGHKS and CDR2 YYEKEE (reference sequence). The chain links TRBV5-5 to TRBJ1-1; no clear D. This sequence originates from a human donor in good health. The sequenced sample consisted of CD8+ T cells sorted from blood. This CDR3 reads CASSSGLKLNTEAFF. The DNA of the CDR3 is TGTGCCAGCAGCTCCGGCCTAAAGTTGAACACTGAAGCTTTCTTT.